This TCR beta chain appears in the sequencing data of a study of blood T cell repertoires in COVID-19 (dated by TCRdb to about 2020). Background on the whole study: Samples from collaborators originated in the United States, Italy and Spain and spanned both the acute and convalescent phases of COVID-19. Where HLA class I and class II types were available, the types were taken from metadata supplied by the sample provider, not from assay-based typing. The prospective study material was composed of cDNA or gDNA derived from T cells, B-cell-depleted T cells, or PBMCs. The samples were drawn from the first 160 participants of the ongoing ImmuneRACE study and from 1,200 or so subjects provided by 6 global collaborators. The sample metadata nearly always contained a de-identified subject ID, COVID-19 status, age in years and sex. Deeply sampled blood TCRbeta repertoires from subjects exposed to, actively infected with, or recovered from COVID-19 were included in the dataset. The repertoires were made available in a free public database intended to serve as a resource for research on the immune response to SARS-CoV-2. Summary of the overall study and its limitations: The quantity of clinical and demographic metadata differed by source and by participant and was supplied without curation.

CDR3 length: 14 amino acids, cysteine to phenylalanine. Just CDR3 DNA is preserved here, 42 bases in frame from base 1. Here V drops 3 bases and J drops 6 bases, and the junction holds 7 bases not matched to any gene. Reading the germline V gene gives CDR1 KGHSH and CDR2 LQKENI. Each collaborating institution followed its own protocols to collect whole blood in K2EDTA tubes. For TCRbeta analysis, collaborators shipped samples as frozen whole blood, isolated PBMCs, or DNA extracted from either of those sample types. The immunoSEQ Assay, a bias-controlled multiplex PCR, was used to amplify TCRbeta CDR3 regions from genomic DNA. The paper's data handling went like this. Within the assay, amplification of reference gene primers was used to estimate how many nucleated cells each sample contained. To quantify the absolute abundance of each unique TCRbeta CDR3 rearrangement, sequence reads were collapsed and filtered. For each sample, productive Simpson clonality was calculated as the square root of Simpson's diversity index over productive rearrangements. Sourced from immuneACCESS, this table was stored by TCRdb with only in-frame sequences that have V and J called. A share of the clones is absent; for the studies checked, an unresolved V gene accounts for under half, and the remainder has no known explanation. From that table come the V and J calls and clone size; the DNA was used to work out D and trimming. This sample has around 300,000 clones in its table, and approximately 83% of those were observed once. 8% to 13% of the sample is held by the ten biggest clonotypes.

To note about this clone: The clone's antigen remains unknown. Nothing much larger sits one base from this clone, and base qualities are not available.

The chain joins TRBV18 to TRBJ1-1, with 7 bases matching TRBD1. Specimen: peripheral blood. This clonotype was sampled from a woman aged 70-85 years with acute or convalescent COVID-19. The nucleotide sequence reads TGTGCCAGCTCACCTAAGGGACAGCGTTCTGAAGCTTTCTTT. Its protein reads: CASSPKGQRSEAFF.